These 6 T cell receptor beta chains were all obtained from the same sample, sequenced in a study of regulatory T cells in long-lasting Graves disease. Sample time point: persistent/refractory GD, antithyroid drugs over 5 years with positive TRAb. TCR sequences were obtained from RNA taken from PBMCs. Through Arm-PCR of CDR3 regions and iRepertoire HTBI primers, TCR beta libraries were built. MiXCR, applied by TCRdb to the multiplex PCR reads, yields one record per CDR3 protein. The sample holds about 430,000 distinct CDR3 sequences, 21% seen once. Sequenced here: peripheral blood mononuclear cells (PBMCs), sampled when the disease was refractory, from a patient treated with antithyroid drugs. All receptors derive from a female donor with Graves disease.

This clonotype turned up a few times. The rearrangement uses TRBV14 and TRBJ2-2; 9 bases match TRBD2. CDR1 and CDR2 from the germline V gene are SGHDN and FVKESK. The CDR3 length is 17 residues. Trimming at V came to 1 base and at J to 8 bases, leaving 11 bases not matched to a gene. CDR3: CASSQVWLAGTTGELFF. As DNA, the CDR3 is TGTGCCAGCAGCCAAGTCTGGCTAGCGGGGACGACTGGGGAGCTGTTTTTT.

In this sample, this clonotype turned up many times. This chain links TRBV27 with TRBJ2-4, with 8 bases matching TRBD1. V shed 6 bases and J 6 bases; nucleotides not matched to a gene: 10. This CDR3 contains 15 residues. Germline V gene lookup returns CDR1 MNHEY and CDR2 SMNVEV (reference sequence). CDR3 protein: CASSPGQEIINIQYF. CDR3 nucleotides: TGTGCCAGCAGCCCGGGACAGGAGATAATAAACATTCAGTACTTC.

The table lists this clonotype with a few counts. The V call is TRBV30, the J call TRBJ2-7, with D unresolved. Germline-derived CDR1 and CDR2 are GTSNPN and SVGIG (reference sequence). There are 16 residues in the CDR3. The V end lost 2 bases, the J end lost 3 bases, and 20 bases lay between the germline ends. CDR3 DNA sequence: TGTGCCTGGAGTACCCGAATGGGCAGTAAAAACTACGAGCAGTACTTC. This translates into CAWSTRMGSKNYEQYF. Complete variable domain (other parts from reference TRBV30 and TRBJ2-7): SQTIHQWPATLVQPVGSPLSLECTVEGTSNPNLYWYRQAAGRGLQLLFYSVGIGQISSEVPQNLSASRPQDRQFILSSKKLLLSDSGFYLCAWSTRMGSKNYEQYFGPGTRLTVT.

This clonotype was detected only a few times. The V and J genes are TRBV19 and TRBJ2-2; possibly TRBD1 for D (5 bases). This CDR3 comprises 15 residues. V gave up 0 bases and J gave up 4 bases, with 9 bases separating them. Germline V gene lookup returns CDR1 LNHDA and CDR2 SQIVND (reference sequence). CDR3 bases: TGTGCCAGTAGTATAGAAGGGGTAGGCACCGGGGAGCTGTTTTTT. It codes for CASSIEGVGTGELFF.

This clonotype was picked up many times. The gene calls are TRBV5-1 and TRBJ1-2; D is unresolved. The CDR3 runs to 15 residues. Per germline, CDR1 SGHRS and CDR2 YFSETQ. The ends were cut back, 0 bases at V and 1 base at J, with 10 bases in the middle. The CDR3 sequence: CASSLGISSNYGYTF. CDR3 coding DNA: TGCGCCAGCAGCTTGGGGATCAGCAGTAACTATGGCTACACCTTC.

This clonotype turned up a few times. This rearrangement joins TRBV12-3 or TRBV12-4 to TRBJ1-2, with D perhaps TRBD1 (5 bases). Trimming took off 5 bases at V and 10 bases at J, with 14 bases between the two ends. The CDR3 extends over 12 amino acids. As DNA, the CDR3 is TGTGCCAGCAGTATCGTCCCGGGGCCCTACACCTTC. As protein: CASSIVPGPYTF.